The 14 T cell receptor beta chains presented below share a single source sample, sequenced in a study of cytomegalovirus exposure and HLA in healthy donors. Use of 60 Vbeta and 13 Jbeta primers characterized the PCR. The assay was immunoSEQ multiplex PCR, and TCRdb's table has in-frame clones only and misses some. The profile covers 120,000 to 150,000 clones, with around 75% appearing a single time and 1.5% to 2% taken by the ten largest. Sequenced material: PBMCs. The receptors come from a woman in her twenties or thirties in good health and CMV-seronegative.

The chain is built from TRBV4-2 and TRBJ1-2; 9 bases agree with TRBD1. CDR1 and CDR2 (germline): LGHNA, YNFKEQ. J was trimmed by 1 base and V by 0 bases; bases with no gene match: 12. The CDR3 totals 19 residues. The CDR3 bases are TGTGCCAGCAGCCAAGATACCCACCCAGACAGGGGGATTAACTATGGCTACACCTTC. Protein: CASSQDTHPDRGINYGYTF.

The V call is TRBV5-1, the J call TRBJ2-7, with a possible D match to TRBD2 (6 bases). This CDR3 region has 15 residues. In germline, CDR1 is SGHRS, CDR2 YFSETQ. The CDR3 here is CASSILADGAYEQYV. In DNA form, the CDR3 reads TGTGCCAGCAGCATCTTAGCGGATGGGGCCTACGAGCAGTACGTC.

The gene calls are TRBV5-4 and TRBJ2-2, with D possibly being TRBD2 (7 bases). Germline CDR1 is SGHNT and CDR2 is YYREEE (reference sequence). Trimming took off 4 bases at V and 9 bases at J, with 16 bases between the two ends. The CDR3 runs to 14 residues. The chain's CDR3 is CASSPQGGDRELFF. The CDR3 bases are TGTGCCAGCAGCCCACAGGGAGGGGACCGGGAGCTGTTTTTT.

The genes are TRBV9 and TRBJ2-2, with TRBD2 identical over 10 bases. Per the germline V gene, CDR1 is SGDLS and CDR2 is YYNGEE. The junction had 11 bases not matched to a gene; V was cut back by 3 bases and J by 6 bases. CDR3 length equals 17 residues. CDR3 in amino acids: CASSGGWSGGASGELFF. The DNA for the CDR3 is TGTGCCAGCAGCGGTGGTTGGAGCGGGGGGGCATCCGGGGAGCTGTTTTTT.

The chain couples TRBV7-9 to TRBJ2-5; the match to TRBD1 covers 7 bases. CDR1 SEHNR and CDR2 FQNEAQ come from the germline V gene (reference sequence). The CDR3 is made up of 14 amino acids. Trimming removed 5 bases from V and 4 bases from J; junction bases left unmatched: 7. The DNA of the CDR3 is TGTGCCAGCAGCCCGACAGGGTTCGTAGAGACCCAGTACTTC. Protein: CASSPTGFVETQYF.

The rearrangement links TRBV7-3 to TRBJ1-1, with 7 bases lining up with TRBD1. The CDR3 extends over 14 amino acids. Losses at the gene ends were 4 bases for V and 2 bases for J; bases not matched to a gene: 4. Germline-derived CDR1 and CDR2 are SGHTA and FQGTGA. The CDR3 reads CASSSGQPNTEAFF. The CDR3 region has the DNA TGTGCCAGCAGCTCGGGACAGCCTAACACTGAAGCTTTCTTT.

The gene calls are TRBV5-1 and TRBJ1-6; 9 bases align to TRBD1. With 0 bases clipped from V and 13 bases from J, the junction kept 8 bases outside the gene matches. The CDR3 contains 15 residues. The germline V gene encodes CDR1 SGHRS and CDR2 YFSETQ. This CDR3 is CASSLEDRGVSPLHF. CDR3 nucleotide sequence: TGCGCCAGCAGCTTGGAGGACAGGGGCGTCTCGCCCCTCCACTTT.

The chain joins TRBV7-6 to TRBJ2-1; the match to TRBD2 covers 11 bases. The germline V gene encodes CDR1 SGHVS and CDR2 FNYEAQ. V shed 5 bases, J shed 7 bases, and the junction held 13 bases outside the gene matches. The CDR3 extends over 17 amino acids. The CDR3 region has the DNA TGTGCCAGCAGCCCCAGGGTACTAGCGGGAGTTTCGAATGAGCAGTTCTTC. This gives the protein CASSPRVLAGVSNEQFF.

The rearrangement uses TRBV7-3 and TRBJ2-2, with TRBD1 identical over 8 bases. Germline values: CDR1 SGHTA, CDR2 FQGTGA. V dropped 2 bases and J dropped 6; count of bases not matched to a gene: 2. CDR3 length: 14 amino acids. The CDR3 region is CASSLRQGSGELFF. Written as DNA, the CDR3 is TGTGCCAGCAGCTTACGACAGGGGTCCGGGGAGCTGTTTTTT.

The J gene is TRBJ2-1, the V gene TRBV28; no reliable D call. V lost 6 bases to trimming and J lost 8 bases, with 17 bases between them. Germline CDR1 and CDR2: MDHEN and SYDVKM. This CDR3 region has 14 residues. The CDR3 region is CASSKRILLDEQFF. The DNA for the CDR3 is TGTGCCAGCAGCAAGAGAATACTCCTTGATGAGCAGTTCTTC.

The rearrangement links TRBV6-5 to TRBJ2-5; D remains ambiguous. The germline gives CDR1 MNHEY, CDR2 SVGAGI. The V end lost 5 bases, the J end lost 3 bases, and 10 bases lay between the germline ends. The CDR3 sequence is 13 residues long. The CDR3 DNA reads as TGTGCCAGCAGTGAGGTGGCTAAAGAGACCCAGTACTTC. This sequence encodes CASSEVAKETQYF.

The CDR3 here is CASSSLGGRSEQYF. In DNA, the CDR3 is TGTGCCAGCAGTTCCCTTGGCGGGAGGAGCGAGCAGTACTTC. V gene TRBV6-6 combines with J gene TRBJ2-7; 8 bases fit TRBD2. Germline values: CDR1 MNHNY, CDR2 SVGAGI (reference sequence). Trimming cost V 4 bases and J 6 bases; bases outside gene matches: 8. The length of the CDR3 is 14 residues.

The rearrangement uses TRBV5-1 and TRBJ2-3, with 8 bases identical to TRBD1. CDR1 SGHRS and CDR2 YFSETQ come from the germline V gene. J was trimmed by 2 bases and V by 0 bases; bases with no gene match: 5. The CDR3 has 16 amino acids. This CDR3 is CASSLDGQGTTDTQYF. CDR3 DNA sequence: TGCGCCAGCAGCTTGGATGGACAGGGAACCACAGATACGCAGTATTTT.

J is TRBJ1-6 and V is TRBV6-5, with D perhaps TRBD1 (6 bases). Germline V gives CDR1 MNHEY, CDR2 SVGAGI. The ends were cut back, 6 bases at V and 5 bases at J, with 11 bases in the middle. The CDR3 runs 14 residues. As DNA, the CDR3 is TGTGCCAGCAGCTCCGGACAGAATAATTCACCCCTCCACTTT. This codes for CASSSGQNNSPLHF.